This TCR beta chain comes out of a study of T cell repertoires in cytomegalovirus infection. The overall study: Carrying CMV and the relevant HLA type showed in public TCR beta signatures.

This clonotype occurred a few times. The antigen remains unidentified. Study results and caveats: Pooled public TCR beta family frequency picked out CMV carriers with the relevant HLA. HLA-C-restricted CMV-specific TCR beta clonotypes were dominant in the ex vivo response.

Each CDR3 protein is one row after TCRdb ran MiXCR on the reads. The top ten hold approximately 11% of the sample, which has some 150,000 distinct CDR3 sequences, 23% seen once. Germline CDR1 and CDR2: DFQATT and SNEGSKA (reference sequence). Trimming took off 3 bases at V and 0 bases at J, with 9 bases between the two ends. This CDR3 spans 14 amino acids. Specimen: PBMCs. This clonotype was obtained from a human donor in good health (CMV status not recorded). Some clones in this sample may be carry-over from other donors' samples. The chain uses TRBV20-1 and TRBJ1-5; perhaps TRBD1 as D (6 bases). DNA of the CDR3: TGCAGTGCTAGGGACAGAGATAGCAATCAGCCCCAGCATTTT. Translated, it gives CSARDRDSNQPQHF.